What follows describes a single T cell receptor beta chain. Methods used by the authors: Reference gene primers were amplified, and this amplification served to estimate nucleated cell counts. Only in-frame clones appear in the TCRdb table, and some are missing; sequencing was by immunoSEQ multiplex PCR. The D gene and trimming were derived from the DNA, and the V and J assignments and clone size from that table. The data contain fewer than 200,000 clones, about 93% of them seen just once; the ten biggest clones take up roughly 5%. The sample belongs to a study of blood T cell repertoires in COVID-19. Study as a whole: The samples span acute and convalescent COVID-19 from the United States, Italy and Spain. T cells, B-cell-depleted T cells, or PBMCs supplied cDNA or gDNA.

Germline V gene lookup returns CDR1 MDHEN and CDR2 SYDVKM. The CDR3 covers 15 residues. Trimming removed 6 bases at V and 3 bases at J, with 17 bases between. This sequence originates from a woman between 45 and 60 years old with acute or convalescent COVID-19. Sequencing was done on a sample of peripheral blood. The chain combines TRBV28 with TRBJ2-5; TRBD2 might be the D (6 bases). The CDR3, as DNA: TGTGCCAGCAGCCTATACGCAGGAGGGAAAGAGACCCAGTACTTC. Amino acids: CASSLYAGGKETQYF.